The rows below give T cell receptor beta chains drawn from one sample of a study of CD8+CD57+ T cells in acquired aplastic anemia. TCRdb fed the reads into MiXCR, producing one record per CDR3 protein. The data show around 170,000 distinct CDR3 sequences, with around half seen just once and 2.5% to 3.5% held by the top ten. Sequencing was carried out using sorted CD4+, CD8+, or CD8+CD57+ T cells (not recorded which) from PBMCs. The receptors derive from a human donor in good health. Both conserved end residues are part of each CDR3. D genes are given only for firm matches. Expanded clones are given a class, and other clones once, few, many or no size at all.

clone size	D gene	V gene	J gene	CDR3 DNA	CDR3 protein
.	.	TRBV5-1	TRBJ2-7	TGCGCCAGCAGCTCCCGAACCGACTACGAGCAGTACTTC	CASSSRTDYEQYF
few	.	TRBV7-2	TRBJ1-5	TGTGCCAGCAGCTTTTCGGTTGATCAGCCCCAGCATTTT	CASSFSVDQPQHF
.	.	TRBV15	TRBJ2-7	TGTGCCACCAGCACCATGGGCGGGTCCTACGAGCAGTACTTC	CATSTMGGSYEQYF
.	.	TRBV29-1	TRBJ1-1	TGCAGCGTTTATGACAGCATAGAATCCACTGAAGCTTTCTTT	CSVYDSIESTEAFF
many	.	TRBV5-1	TRBJ2-2	TGCGCCAGCAGCTTGGGGGGCTCCGCGAACACCGGGGAGCTGTTTTTT	CASSLGGSANTGELFF
.	TRBD2	TRBV20-1	TRBJ2-1	TGCAGTGCTAGCGTGGCTTCCTTGGCGGGAGCAAGAAATGAGCAGTTCTTC	CSASVASLAGARNEQFF
many	.	TRBV7-2	TRBJ1-1	TGTGCCAGCAGCTTAGAGTTTTCCAGGTTAGAAGCTTTCTTT	CASSLEFSRLEAFF
.	.	TRBV10-3	TRBJ1-3	TGTGCCATCAGTGAGTCGGGGGCTGGAAACACCATATATTTT	CAISESGAGNTIYF
.	.	TRBV20-1	TRBJ2-3	TGCAGTGCCTTGGGACTGGCTAACACAGATACGCAGTATTTT	CSALGLANTDTQYF
.	.	TRBV29-1	TRBJ1-2	TGCAGCGTTGAAGATTGGAGGGGTGGGGACTATGGCTACACCTTC	CSVEDWRGGDYGYTF
many	TRBD1	TRBV15	TRBJ1-6	TGTGCCACCAGCAAAAAACAGGGGACCACCTATAATTCACCCCTCCACTTT	CATSKKQGTTYNSPLHF
.	.	TRBV6-5	TRBJ1-5	TGTGCCAGCAGTTACTCGAAGAATCAGCCCCAGCATTTT	CASSYSKNQPQHF
few	.	TRBV29-1	TRBJ1-2	TGCAGCGTTGATCTGCAGGATGGTATCGGTGGCTACACCTTC	CSVDLQDGIGGYTF
many	.	TRBV7-2	TRBJ2-2	TGTACCAGCAGCTCCAACAGGGTTGCCGGGGAGCTGTTTTTT	CTSSSNRVAGELFF
.	TRBD1	TRBV2	TRBJ2-7	TGTGCCAGCAGTCATAGGACAGGGATCTACGAGCAGTACTTC	CASSHRTGIYEQYF
.	TRBD2	TRBV7-6	TRBJ2-7	TGTGCCAGCAGCGAACGACTAGCACGGGGGGTTTCCTACGAGCAGTACTTC	CASSERLARGVSYEQYF
.	TRBD1	TRBV10-3	TRBJ1-1	TGTGCCATCAGTGAGTCGTACACAGGGGGCAGGTCGAAGACTGAAGCTTTCTTT	CAISESYTGGRSKTEAFF
many	.	TRBV9	TRBJ1-2	TGTGCCAGCAGCACACAGGAATACTATGGCTACACCTTC	CASSTQEYYGYTF
.	.	TRBV12-3/TRBV12-4	TRBJ1-2	TGTGCCAGCATCACAGCTAACTATGGCTACACCTTC	CASITANYGYTF
many	.	TRBV4-1	TRBJ2-5	TGCGCCAGCAGCCAAGATGGTTCTCTAGCGAGTGGGGAGACCCAGTACTTC	CASSQDGSLASGETQYF
many	.	TRBV6-1	TRBJ1-6	TGTGCCAGCAGTGACTTTTCACCCCTCCACTTT	CASSDFSPLHF
many	TRBD2	TRBV5-4	TRBJ2-3	TGTGCCAGCACGGGGGCGGGAGGGCCAGATACGCAGTATTTT	CASTGAGGPDTQYF
.	TRBD1	TRBV19	TRBJ2-5	TGTGCCAGCAAGGACAGGGGTATGAAGACCCAGTACTTC	CASKDRGMKTQYF
many	TRBD1	TRBV19	TRBJ2-7	TGTGCCAGTAGTACTCGGGACAGGGGGAACTCCTACGAGCAGTACTTC	CASSTRDRGNSYEQYF
many	TRBD1	TRBV7-8	TRBJ1-2	TGTGCCAGCAGCTTAATCGGCCTAGGACAGGGATCAAGCTACACCTTC	CASSLIGLGQGSSYTF
many	.	TRBV19	TRBJ1-1	TGTGCCAGTAGTATAAGGGAATACGGACAACGATCGACTGAAGCTTTCTTT	CASSIREYGQRSTEAFF
many	.	TRBV12-3/TRBV12-4	TRBJ1-5	TGTGCCAGCAGTTACGGTGTATCGGGTCAGCCCCAGCATTTT	CASSYGVSGQPQHF
many	TRBD2	TRBV11-2	TRBJ2-1	TGTGCCAGCAGCAACTCCGGGACTAGCGGGAACTTGGCAATCTACAATGAGCAGTTCTTC	CASSNSGTSGNLAIYNEQFF
many	.	TRBV12-3/TRBV12-4	TRBJ1-1	TGTGCCAGCAGGCCGGGAGGGGGGAGTGGCACTGAAGCTTTCTTT	CASRPGGGSGTEAFF
.	.	TRBV19	TRBJ2-7	TGTGCCAGTAGTATTAATGGATTAAGCTCCTACGAGCAGTACTTC	CASSINGLSSYEQYF
.	.	TRBV20-1	TRBJ2-5	TGCAGTGCTAGATTACCACAAGGAGCAGAGACCCAGTACTTC	CSARLPQGAETQYF